This section outlines one T cell receptor beta chain sequence together with its context. No antigen is known for it. This specimen belongs to a study of shared clonotypes between healthy human individuals. Study-wide results and caveats: Relative to their counterparts shared across all four donors, non-shared clonotypes exhibited diminished generation probabilities. Measured sharing among donors was expected to vary with sequencing depth.

V was pared by 6 bases and J by 2 bases, with 6 bases of the junction left unmatched. Germline V CDR1 and CDR2: SQVTM, ANQGSEA. CDR3 length: 14 residues. Some clones are missing from TCRdb's copy, which holds only in-frame ones; the method was immunoSEQ multiplex PCR. The sample holds fewer than 350,000 clones, around 86% seen once. Sequenced sample: memory CD8+ T cells sorted from blood. The subset: CD45RO+ cells pooled with CCR7-negative TemRA cells. V and J are TRBV29-1 and TRBJ2-3; 9 bases map to TRBD1. The sequence was collected from a young man in good health. CDR3 nucleotides: TGCAGCGTGCAGACAGGGGGTACCACAGATACGCAGTATTTT. This gives the protein CSVQTGGTTDTQYF.